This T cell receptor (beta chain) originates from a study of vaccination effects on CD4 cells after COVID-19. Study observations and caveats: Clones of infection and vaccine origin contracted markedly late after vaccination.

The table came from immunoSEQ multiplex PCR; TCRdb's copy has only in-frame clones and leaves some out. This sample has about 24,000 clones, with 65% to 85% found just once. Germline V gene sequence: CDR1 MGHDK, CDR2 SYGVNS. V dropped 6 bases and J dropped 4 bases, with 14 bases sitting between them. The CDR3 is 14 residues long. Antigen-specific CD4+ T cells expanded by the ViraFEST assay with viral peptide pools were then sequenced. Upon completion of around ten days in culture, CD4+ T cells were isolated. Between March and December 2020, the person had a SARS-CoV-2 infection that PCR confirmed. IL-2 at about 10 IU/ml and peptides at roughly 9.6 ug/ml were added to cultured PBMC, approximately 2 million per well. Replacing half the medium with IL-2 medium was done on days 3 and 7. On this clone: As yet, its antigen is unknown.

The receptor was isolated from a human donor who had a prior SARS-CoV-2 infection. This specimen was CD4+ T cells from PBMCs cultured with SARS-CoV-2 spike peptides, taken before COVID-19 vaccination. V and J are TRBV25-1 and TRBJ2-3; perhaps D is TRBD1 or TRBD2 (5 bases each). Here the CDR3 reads CASRSGGSADTQYF. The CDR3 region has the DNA TGTGCCAGCAGATCTGGGGGTAGTGCAGATACGCAGTATTTT.